One sample yielded the 25 T cell receptor beta chains listed below, sequenced in a study of Tregs in tolerant kidney transplant recipients. Assay used: immunoSEQ multiplex PCR; TCRdb lists only in-frame clones, some missing. This table has 50,000 to 75,000 clones, about 98% appearing once. Specimen: Tregs from blood, collected before the transplant. The source is a human donor who received a combined kidney and bone marrow transplant.

This rearrangement joins TRBV7-2 to TRBJ2-5, with D hard to call. CDR3 length: 11 amino acids. The V gene's germline CDR1 is SGHTA and CDR2 FQGNSA. V was shortened by 3 bases and J by 5 bases, with 4 bases between the two germline ends. Written as DNA, the CDR3 is TGTGCCAGCAGCTTTCTGGAGACCCAGTACTTC. Protein: CASSFLETQYF.

This chain joins TRBV9 and TRBJ2-6; 11 bases fit TRBD1. V lost 4 bases and J lost 1; bases outside the gene matches: 7. This CDR3 contains 18 residues. Germline-derived CDR1 and CDR2 are SGDLS and YYNGEE. The DNA of the CDR3 is TGTGCCAGCAGCTCCCCCGGGACAGGGGGATCTGGGGCCAACGTCCTGACTTTC. Residues: CASSSPGTGGSGANVLTF. Drawing the rest from reference TRBV9 and TRBJ2-6, the complete variable domain is DSGVTQTPKHLITATGQRVTLRCSPRSGDLSVYWYQQSLDQGLQFLIQYYNGEERAKGNILERFSAQQFPDLHSELNLSSLELGDSALYFCASSSPGTGGSGANVLTFGAGSRLTVL.

The chain joins TRBV4-3 to TRBJ2-7, with D possibly TRBD2 on 7 matching bases. From germline, CDR1 is LGHNA and CDR2 YSLEER. The CDR3 length is 15 residues. The germline V and J ends were trimmed by 3 bases and 2 bases, with 14 bases remaining between them. CDR3 DNA sequence: TGCGCCAGCAGCCAGGGGGCTAGCGGCCCCTACGAGCAGTACTTC. It translates to CASSQGASGPYEQYF.

V usage is TRBV18 and J usage is TRBJ2-7; D is perhaps TRBD1 (6 bases). V lost 3 bases and J lost 4, with 13 bases in between. From germline, CDR1 is KGHSH and CDR2 LQKENI. There are 14 residues in the CDR3. The CDR3, as DNA: TGTGCCAGCTCACCTTCAGGGGATGGTTACGAGCAGTACTTC. Translating it yields CASSPSGDGYEQYF.

The chain joins TRBV18 to TRBJ1-1, with unresolved D. The CDR3 has 16 amino acids. V was cut by 2 bases and J by 1 base, with 14 bases left in between. Germline V lookup: CDR1 KGHSH, CDR2 LQKENI. CDR3 loop: CASSPVLFGRNTEAFF. The DNA for the CDR3 is TGTGCCAGCTCACCAGTACTGTTCGGGAGGAACACTGAAGCTTTCTTT.

The chain couples TRBV19 to TRBJ1-5, with 8 bases that match TRBD1. CDR1 and CDR2 from the germline V gene are LNHDA and SQIVND (reference sequence). The CDR3 consists of 16 residues. The V and J ends lost 0 bases and 3 bases, in that order; junction bases with no gene match: 4. DNA of the CDR3: TGTGCCAGTAGTATAGAGCCAGGGGGCCTCAATCAGCCCCAGCATTTT. Translating gives CASSIEPGGLNQPQHF.

The V gene is TRBV19, the J gene TRBJ1-2; D unresolved. Germline V gene data show CDR1 as LNHDA and CDR2 as SQIVND (reference sequence). The ends were cut back, 4 bases at V and 8 bases at J, with 14 bases in the middle. The CDR3 loop spans 13 amino acids. This CDR3 is CASSNTQSGGYTF. CDR3 bases: TGTGCCAGTAGTAACACTCAGTCGGGAGGCTACACCTTC.

This chain joins TRBV10-3 and TRBJ2-5; 11 bases map to TRBD2. Germline V gives CDR1 ENHRY, CDR2 SYGVKD. V dropped 3 bases and J dropped 5; count of bases not matched to a gene: 14. This CDR3 has 18 residues. CDR3 nucleotide sequence: TGTGCCATCAGTGAAGTGGTAGCGGGAGGGATTTCATTTGAGACCCAGTACTTC. Protein product: CAISEVVAGGISFETQYF.

J is TRBJ2-1 and V is TRBV4-2; no clear D. Trimming cost V 1 base and J 8 bases, with 6 bases left between them. CDR3 size: 12 residues. Germline V gene data show CDR1 as LGHNA and CDR2 as YNFKEQ. The CDR3 is CASSQVRDEQFF. In DNA form, the CDR3 reads TGTGCCAGCAGCCAAGTCCGCGATGAGCAGTTCTTC.

CDR3 loop: CASSSLTGGPQPQHF. CDR3 DNA: TGTGCCAGCAGCTCTTTAACAGGGGGACCCCAGCCCCAGCATTTT. The chain uses TRBV7-2 and TRBJ1-5, with TRBD1 matching over 8 bases. The germline V gene encodes CDR1 SGHTA and CDR2 FQGNSA. The CDR3 totals 15 residues. The V and J ends lost 4 bases and 7 bases, in that order; junction bases with no gene match: 9.

V is TRBV19 and J is TRBJ2-7; D unclear. The CDR3 contains 8 residues. In germline, CDR1 is LNHDA, CDR2 SQIVND (reference sequence). The V gene lost 9 bases and the J gene lost 7 bases, with 4 bases spanning the gap. The CDR3 here is CASREQYF. The CDR3 DNA sequence: TGTGCCAGCAGGGAGCAGTACTTC.

V and J are TRBV18 and TRBJ2-3, with TRBD2 matching over 12 bases. Per the germline V gene, CDR1 is KGHSH and CDR2 is LQKENI. The junction had 15 bases not matched to a gene; V was cut back by 2 bases and J by 0 bases. The CDR3 spans 21 residues. DNA for the CDR3: TGTGCCAGCTCACCATACTTCCCTCCTAGCGGGAGGGCCGCTAGCACAGATACGCAGTATTTT. Its translation is CASSPYFPPSGRAASTDTQYF. The whole variable domain, remainder taken from reference TRBV18 and TRBJ2-3, is NAGVMQNPRHLVRRRGQEARLRCSPMKGHSHVYWYRQLPEEGLKFMVYLQKENIIDESGMPKERFSAEFPKEGPSILRIQQVVRGDSAAYFCASSPYFPPSGRAASTDTQYFGPGTRLTVL.

The chain links TRBV6-5 to TRBJ2-2, with TRBD1 identical over 7 bases. Per the germline V gene, CDR1 is MNHEY and CDR2 is SVGAGI. This CDR3 spans 16 amino acids. V shed 4 bases, J shed 4 bases, and the junction held 9 bases outside the gene matches. Here the CDR3 reads CASSWGRAGGTGELFF. As DNA, the CDR3 is TGTGCCAGCAGTTGGGGCCGGGCAGGGGGCACCGGGGAGCTGTTTTTT.

The genes are TRBV5-8 and TRBJ1-1; D ambiguous. Deletions cut 2 bases from V and 1 base from J, with 6 bases between. The CDR3 has 13 residues. The germline gives CDR1 SGHTS, CDR2 YDEGEE. The CDR3 DNA follows: TGTGCCAGCAGCTTCAACAAGAACACTGAAGCTTTCTTT. Its translation: CASSFNKNTEAFF. The full variable domain, in which reference TRBV5-8 and TRBJ1-1 provide the parts outside the CDR3, is EAGVTQSPTHLIKTRGQQATLRCSPISGHTSVYWYQQALGLGLQFLLWYDEGEERNRGNFPPRFSGRQFPNYSSELNVNALELEDSALYLCASSFNKNTEAFFGQGTRLTVV.

This chain joins TRBV29-1 and TRBJ1-2, with 9 bases that match TRBD1. The junction had 4 bases not matched to a gene; V was cut back by 3 bases and J by 2 bases. The CDR3 length is 14 residues. Germline V gene data show CDR1 as SQVTM and CDR2 as ANQGSEA. CDR3 loop: CSVDGDRENYGYTF. The DNA of the CDR3 is TGCAGCGTTGACGGGGACAGGGAAAACTATGGCTACACCTTC.

This chain connects TRBV11-2 to TRBJ2-4; possibly TRBD2 for D (5 bases). The germline gives CDR1 SGHAT, CDR2 FQNNGV. The CDR3 runs 11 residues. V shed 7 bases and J shed 9 bases, with 10 bases lying between them. CDR3: CASKGVGIQYF. The CDR3 DNA follows: TGTGCCAGCAAGGGAGTAGGCATTCAGTACTTC.

This clone showed up just once. The genes are TRBV11-2 and TRBJ1-2; D is perhaps TRBD1 (6 bases). CDR3 length equals 14 residues. V lost 5 bases, J lost 5 bases, and 15 bases lay in between. The germline CDR1 and CDR2 sequences are SGHAT and FQNNGV. CDR3 sequence reads: CASSLTGGAYGYTF. The DNA of the CDR3 is TGTGCCAGCAGCCTCACGGGGGGCGCATATGGCTACACCTTC.

This chain uses TRBV10-3 with TRBJ1-3; D remains ambiguous. Looked up from germline, CDR1 is ENHRY and CDR2 is SYGVKD. The CDR3 runs to 14 residues. The V and J ends lost 3 bases and 3 bases respectively, with 9 bases between them. The CDR3, as DNA: TGTGCCATCAGTGAATCAACGGGTGGAAACACCATATATTTT. Translation gives CAISESTGGNTIYF.

The J gene is TRBJ2-7, the V gene TRBV11-2; a weak D match, TRBD2 (6 bases). Germline CDR1 and CDR2: SGHAT and FQNNGV. The CDR3 has 13 amino acids. V was cut by 5 bases and J by 4 bases, with 12 bases left in between. In DNA form, the CDR3 reads TGTGCCAGCAGCAACTCTGGGGGGTACGAGCAGTACTTC. Its translation is CASSNSGGYEQYF.

This chain uses TRBV6-6 with TRBJ1-1; TRBD1 agrees at 7 bases. The CDR3 totals 14 residues. Losses at the gene ends were 6 bases for V and 4 bases for J; bases not matched to a gene: 8. CDR1 is MNHNY and CDR2 is SVGAGI in the germline V gene (reference sequence). The CDR3 region is CASSLDRVGTEAFF. CDR3 coding DNA: TGTGCCAGCAGCCTAGACAGGGTGGGCACTGAAGCTTTCTTT.

The chain links TRBV5-4 to TRBJ2-3; 9 bases line up with TRBD2. Trimming took 0 bases from V and 2 from J; bases not matched to a gene: 4. CDR1 and CDR2 from the germline V gene are SGHNT and YYREEE (reference sequence). The CDR3 spans 16 residues. CDR3 sequence: CASSLGRGGVTDTQYF. The CDR3 nucleotides read TGTGCCAGCAGCTTGGGTCGCGGGGGGGTCACAGATACGCAGTATTTT.

The gene calls are TRBV5-1 and TRBJ2-3; 10 bases align to TRBD2. The trim removed 3 bases at V and 3 bases at J, leaving 10 bases unmatched. The CDR3 totals 17 residues. Germline CDR1 and CDR2: SGHRS and YFSETQ. CDR3: CASSYSGGALGTDTQYF. For the CDR3, the DNA is TGCGCCAGCAGCTACAGCGGGGGGGCATTAGGAACAGATACGCAGTATTTT.

This chain connects TRBV5-1 to TRBJ2-7; 11 bases match TRBD1. The CDR3 totals 14 residues. CDR1 is SGHRS and CDR2 is YFSETQ in the germline V gene. Trimming took 4 bases from V and 7 from J; bases not matched to a gene: 7. The CDR3 sequence: CASSAGQGAREQYF. CDR3 bases: TGCGCCAGCAGCGCAGGACAGGGGGCGAGGGAGCAGTACTTC.

The chain links TRBV6-1 to TRBJ1-2, with D possibly TRBD1 on 6 matching bases. There are 15 residues in the CDR3. Trimming took 1 base from V and 7 from J, leaving 16 bases between them. Looked up from germline, CDR1 is MNHNS and CDR2 is SASEGT. CDR3 sequence: CASSEVTGPRSGYTF. In DNA form, the CDR3 reads TGTGCCAGCAGTGAAGTGACAGGTCCGCGGAGTGGCTACACCTTC.

The rearrangement uses TRBV18 and TRBJ1-3; D is unclear. The CDR3 runs to 16 residues. Germline V gives CDR1 KGHSH, CDR2 LQKENI. V lost 2 bases, J lost 4 bases, and 15 bases lay in between. The CDR3 DNA is TGTGCCAGCTCACCAACCGAAGTAAACTGGGGAAACACCATATATTTT. Protein product: CASSPTEVNWGNTIYF.